Following are 10 T cell receptor beta chains from one sample sequenced in a study of T cells in Graves' hyperthyroidism and ophthalmopathy. Regions amplified from RNA transcripts were the TCR beta CDR3 regions. HTBI primers were the set used in a first-round RT-PCR of the TCR CDR3. TCRdb passed the multiplex PCR reads through MiXCR, listing each CDR3 protein once. The profile shows about 400,000 distinct CDR3 sequences, around an eighth of them singletons. Sequenced input: blood. The receptor set was obtained from a man aged 50 or older with Graves' ophthalmopathy.

The chain links TRBV20-1 to TRBJ2-7, with D tentatively TRBD1 or TRBD2 (6 bases each). V dropped 6 bases and J dropped 6 bases, with 21 bases sitting between them. Germline-derived CDR1 and CDR2 are DFQATT and SNEGSKA (reference sequence). The CDR3 is 14 residues long. CDR3 in amino acids: CSAPGRDGGLEQYF. CDR3 nucleotides: TGCAGTGCCCCCGGCCGGGACGGGGGCCTCGAGCAGTACTTC.

The table lists this clonotype with a few counts. The rearrangement uses TRBV4-1 and TRBJ2-2; 10 bases line up with TRBD1. The CDR3 is 16 amino acids. CDR1 is MGHRA, CDR2 YSYEKL, per germline. V shed 1 base and J 3 bases; nucleotides not matched to a gene: 2. CDR3 residues: CASSQAGQGDTGELFF. As DNA, the CDR3 is TGCGCCAGCAGCCAAGCCGGACAGGGGGACACCGGGGAGCTGTTTTTT.

This clonotype occurred a few times. The J gene is TRBJ1-1, the V gene TRBV6-1; a weak D match, TRBD1 (6 bases). The V gene's germline CDR1 is MNHNS and CDR2 SASEGT. V was cut by 5 bases and J by 6 bases, with 13 bases left in between. The CDR3 length is 13 residues. The CDR3 nucleotides are TGTGCCAGCAGTTATTTGGACAGAGCTGAAGCTTTCTTT. Protein sequence: CASSYLDRAEAFF.

The chain employs TRBV19 and TRBJ2-2; no clear D gene. Trimming pared 11 bases from V and 0 bases from J, leaving 13 bases between. Per germline, CDR1 LNHDA and CDR2 SQIVND (reference sequence). The CDR3 is 14 residues long. CDR3 amino acids: CASQWTTNTGELFF. CDR3 sequence (DNA): TGTGCCTCCCAGTGGACCACGAACACCGGGGAGCTGTTTTTT.

The genes are TRBV2 and TRBJ1-5, with D maybe TRBD1 (6 bases). Germline-derived CDR1 and CDR2 are SNHLY and FYNNEI. V was shortened by 7 bases and J by 4 bases, with 14 bases between the two germline ends. This CDR3 contains 14 residues. CDR3 sequence: CASKSDRQNQPQHF. CDR3 nucleotide sequence: TGTGCCAGCAAGTCTGACAGGCAGAATCAGCCCCAGCATTTT.

This clonotype was picked up a small number of times. The chain is built from TRBV5-1 and TRBJ2-1; 8 nucleotides match TRBD1. Trimming at V came to 5 bases and at J to 8 bases, leaving 6 bases not matched to a gene. The CDR3 extends over 13 amino acids. Germline values: CDR1 SGHRS, CDR2 YFSETQ. The CDR3 is CASSGQGSDEQFF. DNA of the CDR3: TGCGCCAGCAGTGGACAGGGATCGGATGAGCAGTTCTTC. Looking up the rest from reference TRBV5-1 and TRBJ2-1 gives the full variable domain: KAGVTQTPRYLIKTRGQQVTLSCSPISGHRSVSWYQQTPGQGLQFLFEYFSETQRNKGNFPGRFSGRQFSNSRSEMNVSTLELGDSALYLCASSGQGSDEQFFGPGTRLTVL.

The chain has TRBV3-1 and TRBJ1-4, with 9 nucleotides matching TRBD1. CDR1 and CDR2 from the germline V gene are LGHDT and YNNKEL (reference sequence). This CDR3 region has 14 residues. Trimming removed 4 bases from V and 6 bases from J; junction bases left unmatched: 3. The CDR3 is CASSPGQGHEKLFF. CDR3 in DNA: TGTGCCAGCAGCCCGGGACAGGGACATGAAAAACTGTTTTTT. The full variable domain, completed using reference TRBV3-1 and TRBJ1-4, is DTAVSQTPKYLVTQMGNDKSIKCEQNLGHDTMYWYKQDSKKFLKIMFSYNNKELIINETVPNRFSPKSPDKAHLNLHINSLELGDSAVYFCASSPGQGHEKLFFGSGTQLSVL.

There are many counts of this clonotype. This chain joins TRBV7-2 and TRBJ2-7; D unclear. Germline CDR1 reads SGHTA; CDR2 reads FQGNSA. CDR3 length equals 15 residues. The V end lost 1 base, the J end lost 6 bases, and 16 bases lay between the germline ends. The DNA for the CDR3 is TGTGCCAGCAGCTTAGGCCCCCTTCGGCTCGGCGAGCAGTACTTC. This sequence encodes CASSLGPLRLGEQYF.

This clonotype has ten or more counts. A junction boundary mismatches the germline segment, possibly from a read error. The chain employs TRBV5-1 and TRBJ1-1; maybe TRBD1 (5 bases). CDR1 is SGHRS, CDR2 YFSETQ, per germline. This CDR3 has 13 residues. CDR3 in DNA: TGCGCCAGCAATTGGGAGGGGAACACTGAAACTTTCTTT. As protein: CASNWEGNTETFF.

The genes are TRBV6-1 and TRBJ1-2; 7 bases are shared with TRBD1. V shed 6 bases, J shed 4 bases, and the junction held 8 bases outside the gene matches. The CDR3 is 14 amino acids. Germline V gene sequence: CDR1 MNHNS, CDR2 SASEGT. The CDR3 spells CASRLRQGGYGYTF. The CDR3 region has the DNA TGTGCCAGCAGGCTAAGACAGGGAGGCTATGGCTACACCTTC.